This T cell receptor beta chain emerged from a study of cytomegalovirus exposure and HLA in healthy donors. The PCR ran on 60 Vbeta and 13 Jbeta primers. Sequencing used immunoSEQ multiplex PCR; TCRdb keeps in-frame clones, though not all of them. The top ten hold roughly 3.7% of the sample, which has fewer than 150,000 clones, 77% seen once. The V end lost 3 bases, the J end lost 0 bases, and 2 bases lay between the germline ends. There are 13 residues in the CDR3. CDR1 and CDR2 (germline): MDHEN, SYDVKM. The V gene is TRBV28, the J gene TRBJ2-2; no clear D gene. This TCR derives from a human donor in good health. Sequenced material: PBMCs. The CDR3 region is CASSFANTGELFF. The DNA of the CDR3 is TGTGCCAGCAGTTTCGCGAACACCGGGGAGCTGTTTTTT.